This TCR beta chain was found in a study of T cell responses to AZD1222 COVID-19 vaccine. Whole-study results and caveats: Mostly white British, mostly female donors; authors suggested clonal diversity may be underestimated. The breadth and depth of Spike-specific TCRs increased once two AZD1222 doses had been given. Only five or six AZD1222 recipients were seropositive at baseline.

Analyses pooled second doses at about 4 or about 12 weeks. The table came from immunoSEQ multiplex PCR; TCRdb's copy has only in-frame clones and leaves some out. This table holds over 120,000 clones, roughly 90% found once. Germline V CDR1 and CDR2: SGDLS, YYNGEE. The CDR3 covers 16 residues. J lost 1 base, V lost 0 bases, and 4 bases had no gene match. Comment on this clone: Antigen unknown.

Specimen: peripheral blood, collected 28 days after the second AZD1222 dose. This clonotype was sampled from an adult who received the AZD1222 COVID-19 vaccine. The chain carries TRBV9 and TRBJ2-3; 8 bases align to TRBD2. The CDR3 nucleotides are TGTGCCAGCAGCGTAGCTGCGGGAGGTCGCACAGATACGCAGTATTTT. This gives the protein CASSVAAGGRTDTQYF.